The source of this T cell receptor (beta chain) is a study of shared clonotypes between healthy human individuals. Study-wide context: Donors, aged 18 to 49, were two women and three men. The study's findings and limits: Non-shared clonotypes displayed generation probabilities falling below those of clonotypes present in all four donors.

Sequencing used immunoSEQ multiplex PCR; TCRdb keeps in-frame clones, though not all of them. This sample yields 2 million or so clones, of which over 85% are seen a single time; 0.13% belongs to the top ten. This clone was recorded once. Its antigen is not known. Germline V gene lookup returns CDR1 MNHEY and CDR2 SVGAGI. V trimming: 5 bases; J trimming: 5 bases; junction bases outside the gene matches: 8. The CDR3 length is 15 residues. The clonotype originates from a man aged 18 to 29 in good health. The specimen sequenced was naive CD4+ T cells sorted from blood. Described subset: CD45RA+ positively selected. V gene TRBV6-5 combines with J gene TRBJ2-5; TRBD1 aligns across 10 bases. Here the CDR3 reads CASSLSGTGVETQYF. The CDR3 DNA reads TGTGCCAGCAGTCTTTCCGGGACAGGGGTCGAGACCCAGTACTTC.